Listed below are T cell receptor beta chains from one sample, sequenced in a study of OX40 agonist ivuxolimab in advanced cancers. The method was immunoSEQ multiplex PCR; TCRdb's version includes in-frame clones alone and lacks a portion of them. The table shows 99,000 or so clones, with approximately 95% occurring only once. Sequencing used CD4+ or CD8+ T cells sorted from blood, obtained in a trial of the OX40 agonist ivuxolimab. All receptors come from an adult with an advanced solid tumor such as melanoma, head and neck, liver or kidney cancer. The CDR3 runs from the conserved cysteine through the conserved F or W. D genes are given only for firm matches. Size values are once, few and many counts, or a class for expanded clones, and some rows have none.

j_call	d_call	cdr3_length	v_call	clone_size	cdr3_aa	cdr3_nt
TRBJ2-1	TRBD2	17	TRBV11-3	once	CASRRLPFERESYEQFF	TGTGCCAGCAGACGACTCCCCTTCGAGCGGGAGAGCTATGAGCAGTTCTTC
TRBJ2-5	-	14	TRBV13	-	CASSPPTDQETQYF	TGTGCCAGCAGCCCTCCGACAGACCAAGAGACCCAGTACTTC
TRBJ2-3	TRBD2	15	TRBV6-4	-	CASSPRLAPLVTQYF	TGTGCCAGCAGTCCGCGACTAGCGCCGCTTGTAACGCAGTATTTT
TRBJ2-3	-	15	TRBV6-4	-	CASSVGASNRDTQYF	TGTGCCAGCAGTGTGGGCGCGTCGAACCGGGATACGCAGTATTTT
TRBJ2-2	TRBD1	16	TRBV18	-	CASSLRQGADTGELFF	TGTGCCAGCTCACTGCGACAGGGGGCAGATACCGGGGAGCTGTTTTTT
TRBJ1-1	TRBD1	15	TRBV11-2	-	CASSLVTGGTVEAFF	TGTGCCAGCAGCTTAGTTACAGGCGGGACAGTTGAAGCTTTCTTT
TRBJ1-5	-	16	TRBV4-1	-	CASSQDTGLGNQPQHF	TGCGCCAGCAGCCAAGATACAGGGTTGGGCAATCAGCCCCAGCATTTT
TRBJ2-7	TRBD1	14	TRBV10-3	-	CAISGGTGGYEQYF	TGTGCCATCAGTGGCGGGACAGGGGGATACGAGCAGTACTTC
TRBJ2-2	-	12	TRBV28	-	CASSLFGGELFF	TGTGCCAGCAGTTTATTCGGCGGGGAGCTGTTTTTT
TRBJ2-5	-	12	TRBV30	-	CAWLGIQETQYF	TGTGCCTGGCTGGGGATTCAAGAGACCCAGTACTTC
TRBJ1-1	-	12	TRBV11-2	once	CASSQGYTEAFF	TGTGCCAGCAGCCAAGGGTATACTGAAGCTTTCTTT
TRBJ1-1	-	13	TRBV27	-	CASSYGANTEAFF	TGTGCCAGCAGTTACGGGGCGAACACTGAAGCTTTCTTT
TRBJ2-3	TRBD1	15	TRBV7-8	-	CASSLVTGRADTQYF	TGTGCCAGCAGCTTAGTGACAGGGAGAGCCGATACGCAGTATTTT
TRBJ2-7	-	11	TRBV10-3	few	CAISEGPEQYF	TGTGCCATCAGTGAGGGACCTGAGCAGTACTTC
TRBJ2-5	TRBD2	15	TRBV9	few	CASSVEAGGEETQYF	TGTGCCAGCAGCGTAGAAGCGGGAGGGGAAGAGACCCAGTACTTC
TRBJ1-5	-	14	TRBV28	-	CASSLFGFDQPQHF	TGTGCCAGCAGTTTATTTGGTTTCGATCAGCCCCAGCATTTT
TRBJ1-1	-	13	TRBV6-5	once	CASNIDANTEAFF	TGTGCCAGCAATATTGATGCAAACACTGAAGCTTTCTTT
TRBJ1-6	-	17	TRBV6-1	-	CASSDGTAGSYNSPLHF	TGTGCCAGCAGTGACGGGACGGCGGGCTCCTATAATTCACCCCTCCACTTT
TRBJ2-1	-	15	TRBV18	-	CASSLGYGSYNEQFF	TGTGCCAGCTCCCTCGGCTACGGCTCCTACAATGAGCAGTTCTTC
TRBJ2-1	-	13	TRBV10-2	-	CANRLDALDEQFF	TGCGCCAACAGATTGGACGCCTTGGATGAGCAGTTCTTC
TRBJ2-1	-	16	TRBV7-2	-	CASSLVGGGDYNEQFF	TGTGCCAGCAGCTTAGTAGGGGGGGGCGACTACAATGAGCAGTTCTTC
TRBJ2-7	-	12	TRBV30	once	CAWSVMLGEQYF	TGTGCCTGGAGTGTAATGTTGGGCGAGCAGTACTTC
TRBJ2-7	-	13	TRBV7-9	-	CASSLSAGDEQYF	TGTGCCAGCAGCTTATCGGCAGGGGACGAGCAGTACTTC
TRBJ2-1	TRBD1	16	TRBV6-1	-	CASSEFAGGSYNEQFF	TGTGCCAGCAGTGAATTTGCAGGGGGCTCCTACAATGAGCAGTTCTTC
TRBJ2-1	TRBD2	17	TRBV28	-	CASTTPPYGTRGNEQFF	TGTGCCAGCACAACCCCCCCCTACGGGACTAGAGGAAATGAGCAGTTCTTC
TRBJ2-1	-	18	TRBV9	-	CASSAHRGAGLLGNEQFF	TGTGCCAGCAGCGCACATCGTGGGGCAGGGCTGCTAGGGAATGAGCAGTTCTTC
TRBJ1-1	-	15	TRBV14	-	CASSPTGVMNTEAFF	TGTGCCAGCAGCCCGACCGGGGTCATGAACACTGAAGCTTTCTTT
TRBJ1-1	-	14	TRBV15	-	CATLEGPINTEAFF	TGTGCCACCTTGGAAGGGCCGATTAACACTGAAGCTTTCTTT
TRBJ2-2	-	14	TRBV4-1	-	CASSQDGAGGELFF	TGCGCCAGCAGCCAAGATGGGGCGGGGGGGGAGCTGTTTTTT
TRBJ1-2	TRBD1	15	TRBV7-9	-	CASGRGGQGNYGYTF	TGTGCCAGCGGACGAGGGGGACAGGGTAACTATGGCTACACCTTC
TRBJ2-7	TRBD2	15	TRBV7-9	-	CASSLGTSGSYEQYF	TGTGCCAGCAGCTTAGGGACTAGCGGGAGCTACGAGCAGTACTTC
TRBJ1-1	-	11	TRBV20-1	-	CSARDYTGAFF	TGCAGTGCTAGAGATTATACCGGGGCTTTCTTT
TRBJ2-7	-	15	TRBV6-6	-	CASSYSSGYGYEQYF	TGTGCCAGCAGTTACTCGTCAGGGTATGGCTACGAGCAGTACTTC
TRBJ2-7	TRBD1	16	TRBV11-2	-	CASSSVRDRVDYEQYF	TGTGCCAGCAGCTCCGTCCGGGACAGGGTTGACTACGAGCAGTACTTC
TRBJ1-1	-	14	TRBV6-5	-	CASSYSAENTEAFF	TGTGCCAGCAGTTACTCGGCAGAGAACACTGAAGCTTTCTTT
TRBJ2-7	TRBD2	14	TRBV27	-	CASSLRAGVHEQYF	TGTGCCAGCAGTTTAAGAGCGGGGGTACACGAGCAGTACTTC
TRBJ2-1	TRBD1	14	TRBV19	-	CASSTGQSYNEQFF	TGTGCCAGTAGTACGGGACAGTCCTACAATGAGCAGTTCTTC
TRBJ2-3	TRBD1	14	TRBV27	-	CASSLSAQGDTQYF	TGTGCCAGCAGTTTATCCGCACAGGGGGATACGCAGTATTTT
TRBJ2-5	-	16	TRBV11-1	-	CASSLGRQLVKETQYF	TGTGCCAGCAGCTTAGGTCGCCAGTTAGTAAAAGAGACCCAGTACTTC